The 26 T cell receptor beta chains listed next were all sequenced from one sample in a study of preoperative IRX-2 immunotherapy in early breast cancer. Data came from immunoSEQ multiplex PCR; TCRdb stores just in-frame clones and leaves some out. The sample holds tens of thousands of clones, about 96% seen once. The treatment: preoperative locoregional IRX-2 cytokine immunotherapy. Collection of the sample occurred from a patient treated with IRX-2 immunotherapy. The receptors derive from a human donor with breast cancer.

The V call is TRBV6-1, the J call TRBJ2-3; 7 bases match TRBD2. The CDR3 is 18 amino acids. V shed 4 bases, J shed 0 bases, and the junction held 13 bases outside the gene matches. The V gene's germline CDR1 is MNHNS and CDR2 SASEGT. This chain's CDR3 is CASSVFPGASGSTDTQYF. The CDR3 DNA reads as TGTGCCAGCAGTGTTTTCCCCGGGGCTAGCGGAAGCACAGATACGCAGTATTTT.

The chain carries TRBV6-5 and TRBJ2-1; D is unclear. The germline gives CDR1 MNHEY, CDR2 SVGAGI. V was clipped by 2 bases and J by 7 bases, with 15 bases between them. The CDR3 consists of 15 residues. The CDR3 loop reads CASSYMVGLGNEQFF. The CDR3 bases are TGTGCCAGCAGTTACATGGTAGGGCTGGGGAATGAGCAGTTCTTC.

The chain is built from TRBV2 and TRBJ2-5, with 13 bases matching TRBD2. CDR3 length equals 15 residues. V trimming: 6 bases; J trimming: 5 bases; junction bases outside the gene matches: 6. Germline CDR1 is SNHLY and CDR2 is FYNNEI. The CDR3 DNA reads TGTGCCAGCAGCATACTAGCGGGGGGGCCGGAGACCCAGTACTTC. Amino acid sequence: CASSILAGGPETQYF.

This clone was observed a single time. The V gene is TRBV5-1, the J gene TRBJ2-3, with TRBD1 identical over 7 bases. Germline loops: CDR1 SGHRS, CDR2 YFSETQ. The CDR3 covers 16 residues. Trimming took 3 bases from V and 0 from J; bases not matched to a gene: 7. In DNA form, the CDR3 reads TGCGCCAGCAGCTGGGGGACAGTGATAAGCACAGATACGCAGTATTTT. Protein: CASSWGTVISTDTQYF.

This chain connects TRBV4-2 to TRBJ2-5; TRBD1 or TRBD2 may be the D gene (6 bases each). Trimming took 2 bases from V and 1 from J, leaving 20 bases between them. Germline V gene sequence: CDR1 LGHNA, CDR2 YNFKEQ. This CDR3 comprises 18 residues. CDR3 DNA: TGTGCCAGCAGCCAAAGATGGGGGGCTAGCGCACCCCAAGAGACCCAGTACTTC. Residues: CASSQRWGASAPQETQYF.

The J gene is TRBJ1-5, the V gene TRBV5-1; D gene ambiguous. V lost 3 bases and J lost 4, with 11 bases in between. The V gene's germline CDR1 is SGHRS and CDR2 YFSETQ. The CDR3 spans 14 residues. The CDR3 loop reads CASSSRQVNQPQHF. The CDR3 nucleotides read TGCGCCAGCAGCTCACGACAAGTGAATCAGCCCCAGCATTTT.

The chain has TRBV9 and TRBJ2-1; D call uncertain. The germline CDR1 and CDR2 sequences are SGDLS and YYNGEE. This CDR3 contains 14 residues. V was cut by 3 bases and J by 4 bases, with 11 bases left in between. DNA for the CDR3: TGTGCCAGCAGCGGGTCGGGCCGGTACAATGAGCAGTTCTTC. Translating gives CASSGSGRYNEQFF.

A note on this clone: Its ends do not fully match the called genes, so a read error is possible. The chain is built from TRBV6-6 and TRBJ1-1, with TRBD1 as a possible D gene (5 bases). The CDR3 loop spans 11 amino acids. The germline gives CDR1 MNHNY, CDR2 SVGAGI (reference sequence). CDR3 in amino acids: CASSSEPGRVF. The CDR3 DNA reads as TGTGCCAGCAGTTCAGAACCGGGACGCGTCTTT.

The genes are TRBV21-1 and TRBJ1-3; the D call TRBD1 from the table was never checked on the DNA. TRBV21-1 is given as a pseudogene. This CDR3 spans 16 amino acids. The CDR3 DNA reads TGTGCCAGCAGCAAAATGGCAGGTTCCGTGGGAAACACCATATATTTT. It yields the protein CASSKMAGSVGNTIYF.

CDR3 nucleotide sequence: TGTGCCAGCGCCGACACCCCATACGAGCAGTACTTC. Translation: CASADTPYEQYF. This rearrangement joins TRBV10-3 to TRBJ2-7; D gene ambiguous. The CDR3 covers 12 residues. CDR1 is ENHRY, CDR2 SYGVKD, per germline. V was clipped by 10 bases and J by 4 bases, with 14 bases between them.

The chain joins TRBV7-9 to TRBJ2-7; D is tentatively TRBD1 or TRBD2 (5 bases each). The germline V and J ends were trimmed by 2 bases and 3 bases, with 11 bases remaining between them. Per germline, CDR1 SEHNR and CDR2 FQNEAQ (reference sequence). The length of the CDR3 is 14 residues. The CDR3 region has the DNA TGTGCCAGCAGCTTATGGGACCTAAACTACGAGCAGTACTTC. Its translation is CASSLWDLNYEQYF.

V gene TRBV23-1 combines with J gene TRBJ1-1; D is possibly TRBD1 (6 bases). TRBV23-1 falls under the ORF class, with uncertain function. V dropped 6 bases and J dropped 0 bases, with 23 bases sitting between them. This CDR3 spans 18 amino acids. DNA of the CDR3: TGCGCCAGCAGGGGTGGGGGGCCCGGGGTGAGTATGAACACTGAAGCTTTCTTT. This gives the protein CASRGGGPGVSMNTEAFF.

In nucleotides, the CDR3 is TGTGCCAGCTCACCACCAGGTACAGTGGGCCCCTACGAGCAGTACTTC. Translating it yields CASSPPGTVGPYEQYF. The genes are TRBV18 and TRBJ2-7, with D uncertain. Germline V gene sequence: CDR1 KGHSH, CDR2 LQKENI. Deletions cut 0 bases from V and 2 bases from J, with 14 bases between. There are 16 residues in the CDR3.

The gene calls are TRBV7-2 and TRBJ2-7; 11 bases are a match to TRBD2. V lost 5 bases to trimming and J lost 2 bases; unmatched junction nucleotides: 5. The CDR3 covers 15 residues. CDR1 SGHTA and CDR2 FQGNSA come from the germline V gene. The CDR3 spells CASSSPGLAAYEQYF. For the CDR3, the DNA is TGTGCCAGCAGCAGCCCGGGACTAGCGGCCTACGAGCAGTACTTC.

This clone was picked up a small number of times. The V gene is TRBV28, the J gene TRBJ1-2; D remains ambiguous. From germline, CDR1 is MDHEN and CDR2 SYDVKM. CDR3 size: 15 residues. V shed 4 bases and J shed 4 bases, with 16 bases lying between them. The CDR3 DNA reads TGTGCCAGCAGTTCCATGATCGGACGGATCTATGGCTACACCTTC. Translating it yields CASSSMIGRIYGYTF.

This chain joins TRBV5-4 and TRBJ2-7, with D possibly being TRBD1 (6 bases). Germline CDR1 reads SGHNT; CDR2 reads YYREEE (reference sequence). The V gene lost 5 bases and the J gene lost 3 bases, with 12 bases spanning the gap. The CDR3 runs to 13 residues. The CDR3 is CASSTPRGYEQYF. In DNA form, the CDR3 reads TGTGCCAGCAGTACGCCCAGGGGCTACGAGCAGTACTTC. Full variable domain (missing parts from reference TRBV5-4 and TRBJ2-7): ETGVTQSPTHLIKTRGQQVTLRCSSQSGHNTVSWYQQALGQGPQFIFQYYREEENGRGNFPPRFSGLQFPNYSSELNVNALELDDSALYLCASSTPRGYEQYFGPGTRLTVT.

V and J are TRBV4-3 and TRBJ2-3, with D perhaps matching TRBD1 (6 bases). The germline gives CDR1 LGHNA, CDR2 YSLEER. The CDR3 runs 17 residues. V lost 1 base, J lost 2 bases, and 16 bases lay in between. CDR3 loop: CASSQGGRVPVTDTQYF. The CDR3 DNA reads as TGCGCCAGCAGCCAAGGGGGGCGGGTTCCCGTCACAGATACGCAGTATTTT.

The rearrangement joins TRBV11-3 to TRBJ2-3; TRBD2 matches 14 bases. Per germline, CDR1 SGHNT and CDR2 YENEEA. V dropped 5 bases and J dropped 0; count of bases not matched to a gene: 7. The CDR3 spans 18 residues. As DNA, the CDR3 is TGTGCCAGCAGCACAGGCGGACTAGCGGGGGGCAGCACAGATACGCAGTATTTT. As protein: CASSTGGLAGGSTDTQYF.

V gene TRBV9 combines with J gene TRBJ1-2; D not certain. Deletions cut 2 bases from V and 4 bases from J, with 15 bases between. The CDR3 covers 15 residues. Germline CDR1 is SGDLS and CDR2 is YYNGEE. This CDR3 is CASSVRQTNRYGYTF. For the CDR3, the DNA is TGTGCCAGCAGCGTTCGACAAACGAACCGCTATGGCTACACCTTC.

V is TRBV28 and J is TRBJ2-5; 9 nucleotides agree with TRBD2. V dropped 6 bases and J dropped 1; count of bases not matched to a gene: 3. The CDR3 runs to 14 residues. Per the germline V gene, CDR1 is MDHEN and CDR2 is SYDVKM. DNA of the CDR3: TGTGCCAGCAGGGCGGGAGGGCCCCAAGAGACCCAGTACTTC. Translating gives CASRAGGPQETQYF.

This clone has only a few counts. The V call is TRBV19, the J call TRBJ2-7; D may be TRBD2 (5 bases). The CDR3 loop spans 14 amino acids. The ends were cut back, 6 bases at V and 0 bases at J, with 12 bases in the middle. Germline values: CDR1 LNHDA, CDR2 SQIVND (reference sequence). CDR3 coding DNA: TGTGCCAGTAGGAGCAGCGGAAGCTCCTACGAGCAGTACTTC. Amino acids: CASRSSGSSYEQYF.

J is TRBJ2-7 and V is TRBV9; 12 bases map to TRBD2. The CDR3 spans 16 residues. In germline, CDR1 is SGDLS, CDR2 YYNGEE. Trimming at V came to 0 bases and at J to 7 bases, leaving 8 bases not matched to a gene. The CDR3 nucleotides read TGTGCCAGCAGCGTAGGGACTAGCGGGGCTATGGGGGAGCAGTACTTC. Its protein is CASSVGTSGAMGEQYF.

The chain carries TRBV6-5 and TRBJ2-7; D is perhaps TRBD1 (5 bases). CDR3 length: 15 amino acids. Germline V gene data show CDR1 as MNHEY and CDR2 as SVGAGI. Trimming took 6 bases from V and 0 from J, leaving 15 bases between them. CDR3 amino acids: CASRVGTGRSYEQYF. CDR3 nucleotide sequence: TGTGCCAGCAGGGTAGGCACAGGTCGCTCCTACGAGCAGTACTTC.

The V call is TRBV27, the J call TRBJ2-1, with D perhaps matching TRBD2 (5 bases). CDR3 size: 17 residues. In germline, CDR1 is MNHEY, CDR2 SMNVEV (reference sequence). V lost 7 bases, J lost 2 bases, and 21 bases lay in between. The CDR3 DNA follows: TGTGCCAGCACCCGAGGATTCAGCGGTGATACCTACAATGAGCAGTTCTTC. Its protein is CASTRGFSGDTYNEQFF.

The CDR3 DNA reads as TGCGCCAGCAGCTTATCCCCGGGACTAGGTCCCTTCTTC. Its protein product is CASSLSPGLGPFF. V and J are TRBV5-1 and TRBJ2-1, with TRBD2 matching over 8 bases. CDR1 SGHRS and CDR2 YFSETQ come from the germline V gene. This CDR3 comprises 13 residues. Trimming at V came to 2 bases and at J to 16 bases, leaving 11 bases not matched to a gene. The whole variable domain, filled in from reference TRBV5-1 and TRBJ2-1, reads KAGVTQTPRYLIKTRGQQVTLSCSPISGHRSVSWYQQTPGQGLQFLFEYFSETQRNKGNFPGRFSGRQFSNSRSEMNVSTLELGDSALYLCASSLSPGLGPFFGPGTRLTVL.

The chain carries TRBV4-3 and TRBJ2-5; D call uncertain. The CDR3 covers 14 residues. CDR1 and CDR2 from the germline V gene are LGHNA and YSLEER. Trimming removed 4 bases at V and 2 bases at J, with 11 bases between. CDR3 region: CASSLLVGQETQYF. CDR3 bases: TGCGCCAGCAGCCTTTTAGTGGGGCAAGAGACCCAGTACTTC.